These 5 T cell receptor beta chains came from one sample sequenced in a study of shared clonotypes between healthy human individuals (dated by TCRdb to the early 2020s). The receptor library was made with the immunoSEQ multiplex PCR assay. Not all clones reach the TCRdb copy of this immuneACCESS table, which keeps in-frame sequences only. Checked studies attribute under half of the gap to unresolved V genes and leave the rest unexplained. For this sample there are about 79,000 clones; around 57% appear just once. The ten biggest clones cover roughly half of the sample. The sequencing sample was made of memory CD8+ T cells sorted from blood. Reading the label with the study, this specimen's cell subset or site is: CD45RO+ cells pooled with CCR7-negative TemRA cells. All receptors come from a young man in good health.

The rearrangement joins TRBV28 to TRBJ2-7; the D call may be TRBD1 or TRBD2 (6 bases each). Germline V CDR1 and CDR2: MDHEN, SYDVKM. This CDR3 region has 17 residues. Trimming pared 6 bases from V and 2 bases from J, leaving 23 bases between. CDR3 DNA: TGTGCCAGCAGAGCGGCACAGGGAGGTGTCGGGGCCTACGAGCAGTACTTC. It encodes CASRAAQGGVGAYEQYF. Combining the CDR3 with reference TRBV28 and TRBJ2-7 gives the whole variable domain DVKVTQSSRYLVKRTGEKVFLECVQDMDHENMFWYRQDPGLGLRLIYFSYDVKMKEKGDIPEGYSVSREKKERFSLILESASTNQTSMYLCASRAAQGGVGAYEQYFGPGTRLTVT.

This clone occurred once. This chain connects TRBV7-2 to TRBJ1-2, with D possibly TRBD1 on 6 matching bases. Trimming stripped 1 base from V and 3 bases from J, with 9 bases between. Germline CDR1 and CDR2: SGHTA and FQGNSA. CDR3 length: 14 residues. The CDR3 nucleotides read TGTGCCAGCAGCTTAGTGACAGGCGACTATGGCTACACCTTC. Its translation: CASSLVTGDYGYTF.

With regard to this clone: This same CDR3 is encoded by further DNA sequences in the sample. The V gene is TRBV28, the J gene TRBJ1-2; D not resolved. The germline V gene encodes CDR1 MDHEN and CDR2 SYDVKM. This CDR3 has 11 residues. Trimming removed 6 bases at V and 4 bases at J, with 6 bases between. The CDR3 coding sequence is TGTGCCAGCAGCAGTAGCTATGGCTACACCTTC. Translated, it gives CASSSSYGYTF.

This clone was seen only a few times. The chain uses TRBV11-2 and TRBJ2-5; 12 bases are a match to TRBD2. CDR1 and CDR2 (germline): SGHAT, FQNNGV. The CDR3 has 19 amino acids. The junction had 11 bases not matched to a gene; V was cut back by 1 base and J by 2 bases. DNA for the CDR3: TGTGCCAGCAGCTTAGTGACTAGCGGGAGCATCGTCGGTCAAGAGACCCAGTACTTC. Encoded protein: CASSLVTSGSIVGQETQYF.

This clone was found a few times. For the CDR3, the DNA is TGTGCCAGCAGCCAAGAGCGGCGGGGACCAGGGGGCACCGGGGAGCTGTTTTTT. This translates into CASSQERRGPGGTGELFF. The chain joins TRBV14 to TRBJ2-2; perhaps TRBD1 as D (7 bases). The V end was cut by 0 bases, the J end by 4 bases, with 18 bases between. Per the germline V gene, CDR1 is SGHDN and CDR2 is FVKESK. The CDR3 contains 18 residues.